The clone carrying this T cell receptor (beta chain) was seen only a few times. Its target is unknown. CDR1 is SNHLY and CDR2 is FYNNEI in the germline V gene. CDR3 length: 15 amino acids. Trimming took 2 bases from V and 6 from J; bases not matched to a gene: 6. Sequencing used immunoSEQ multiplex PCR; TCRdb keeps in-frame clones, though not all of them. The sample lists 95,000 to 100,000 clones, around 87% occurring once. These data come from a study of T cell responses to AZD1222 COVID-19 vaccine. Findings and caveats of the study: Females outnumbered males among donors, who were mostly white British; clonal diversity was possibly underestimated. Distributed over spike, vaccine-associated CD4 TCRs predominated at 160-218 and 743-854.

The sample in question was peripheral blood, obtained 28 days after the second AZD1222 dose. V and J are TRBV2 and TRBJ2-1, with 8 positions matching TRBD2. The receptor's source is an adult who received the AZD1222 COVID-19 vaccine. The CDR3 sequence is CASSEFRTSFNEQFF. CDR3 DNA: TGTGCCAGCAGTGAATTTAGGACTAGCTTCAATGAGCAGTTCTTC.